Listed here is a single TCR beta chain. Its antigen target is currently unknown. One base away there is no much larger clone; base qualities are not given. Relative to germline, V is 1 base shorter and J is 5 bases shorter, with 3 bases between their ends. The CDR3 measures 13 amino acids from cysteine to phenylalanine. CDR3 DNA is the only sequence kept; it has 39 bases, read in frame from the first base. In the germline V gene, CDR1 corresponds to KGHSH and CDR2 to LQKENI. The entry originates in a study of vaccination effects on CD4 cells after COVID-19 (dated by TCRdb to the early 2020s). In the study overall: Across the study, the median time from the second dose to post-vaccine sampling was 72 days (range 14 to 241). Cultures from other donors in the study were sequenced with the Oncomine TCR Beta short-read assay on an Illumina iSeq 100. The study compared SARS-CoV-2 spike-specific CD4+ TCR repertoires before and after mRNA vaccination in COVID-19 convalescent patients and infection-naive vaccine recipients. Altogether, some ten COVID-19 convalescent patients and a few SARS-CoV-2-naive healthy vaccine recipients made up the full study.

To identify antigen-specific CD4+ T cell clonotypes by their expansion, the ViraFEST assay first stimulated PBMC with viral peptide pools and then applied TCR sequencing. After less than 13 days of culture, CD4+ T cells were isolated with the EasySep CD4+ T cell isolation kit. Each participant received two doses of an mRNA SARS-CoV-2 vaccine, either BNT162b2 or mRNA-1273. The absence of prior SARS-CoV-2 infection in healthy vaccine recipients was confirmed by negative nucleocapsid antibodies before and after vaccination. Each well held around 1.9 million PBMC cultured in IMDM containing about 5.5% human AB serum, about 10 IU/ml IL-2 and gentamicin, along with 10 ug/ml peptides. On days 3 and 7, half of the culture medium was replaced with fresh IL-2-containing medium. Each peptide stimulation condition was cultured in triplicate wells unless otherwise noted. Using Ficoll-Paque Plus gradient centrifugation, PBMC were separated from whole blood and then either used fresh or cryopreserved at -140C. The overlapping peptide pools covered the spike proteins of SARS-CoV-2 and of the common cold coronaviruses HCoV-NL63, HCoV-OC43 and HCoV-229E. The QIAamp micro DNA kit was used to extract genomic DNA from the cultured CD4+ T cells.

Library preparation used the immunoSEQ multiplex PCR assay. DNA from the CD4+ T cells that had been cultured and isolated underwent TCR beta CDR3 sequencing. The original pipeline was this. The analysis removed non-productive TCR sequences, trimmed reads to the CDR3 region, and retained only CDR3s that were 7 or more amino acids long. The MANAFEST web app was used to identify antigen-specific clonotypes by comparing expansion in peptide wells with expansion in reference cultures. To count as positive, a clone had to show expansion at FDR<0.05 compared with the reference and with all other wells, an odds ratio above 5, and a frequency above 0.1% in two replicate wells. Cross-reactive clonotypes were defined as significantly expanded in SARS-CoV-2 spike wells and in at least one common cold coronavirus spike condition. Using the stringdist R package, CDR3 similarity was measured by Levenshtein distance, and unrooted trees were constructed with ape in R 3.6.1. TCRdb provides this immuneACCESS table in a form limited to in-frame rearrangements. Some clones are lacking; in checked studies, under half of them reflect an unresolved V gene, and why the rest are absent is not known. V and J calls and clone size follow that table, whereas D and trimming were derived from the DNA. The sample includes approximately 78,000 clones, with over 70% observed a single time. The ten largest clones add up to 0.95% to 1.5% of the sample.

Study-wide findings and limitations: At late post-vaccination timepoints, both infection-induced and vaccine-induced clones showed marked clonal contraction, consistent with waning T cell responses. In healthy vaccine recipients, vaccine-induced clones were almost all SARS-CoV-2 mono-reactive, with only 1 of 255 being cross-reactive with common cold coronaviruses. The study was limited by a small number of convalescent patients and lacked early post-infection timepoints.

This chain is built from TRBV18 and TRBJ1-6; the D gene assignment is ambiguous. The receptor comes from a human donor who received a COVID-19 vaccine. The sample in question was CD4+ T cells from PBMCs cultured with HCoV-229E spike peptides, obtained after COVID-19 vaccination. The sample's cell subset or site label is to be understood as: HCoV-229E spike overlapping peptide pool stimulation. The DNA sequence is as follows: TGTGCCAGCTCACCACTGGATAATTCACCCCTCCACTTT. This is translated as CASSPLDNSPLHF.